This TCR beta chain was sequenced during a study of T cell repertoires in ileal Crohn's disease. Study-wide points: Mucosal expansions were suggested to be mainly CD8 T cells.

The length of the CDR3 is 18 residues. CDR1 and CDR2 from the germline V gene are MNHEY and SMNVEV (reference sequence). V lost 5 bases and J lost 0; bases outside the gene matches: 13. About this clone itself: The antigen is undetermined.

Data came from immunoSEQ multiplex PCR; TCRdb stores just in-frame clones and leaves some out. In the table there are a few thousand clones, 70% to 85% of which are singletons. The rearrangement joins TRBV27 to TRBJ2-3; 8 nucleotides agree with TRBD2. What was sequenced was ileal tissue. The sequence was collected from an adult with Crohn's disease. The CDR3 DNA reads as TGTGCCAGCAGTCCTTTAGCGGGGCCGAAACCAAGCACAGATACGCAGTATTTT. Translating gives CASSPLAGPKPSTDTQYF.